Listed below are T cell receptor beta chains from one sample, sequenced in a study of blood T cell repertoires in COVID-19. Sequencing was performed with immunoSEQ multiplex PCR; in TCRdb, only in-frame clones are kept and a portion is missing. The table has 95,000 to 150,000 clones, roughly 79% seen once. Sequencing used peripheral blood. The receptors here all came from a man aged 65 to 85 with acute or convalescent COVID-19. The CDR3 runs from the conserved cysteine through the conserved F or W. Each record gives: clone size, V gene, J gene, CDR3 protein. A clone size is listed for some rows: how often the clone was seen (once, few, many), or a class if it is expanded.

>NA|TRBV6-5|TRBJ2-7
CASSFGQGTYEQYF
>NA|TRBV7-9|TRBJ2-5
CASSFDRAGGTQYF
>few|TRBV7-6|TRBJ2-1
CASSLAGGGAGNEQFF
>NA|TRBV19|TRBJ1-1
CASRTPGGGYRTEAFF
>once|TRBV7-3|TRBJ1-5
CASSPSGRSPSGPQHF
>NA|TRBV18|TRBJ1-5
CASSPRAESSNQPQHF
>medium-sized|TRBV3-1/TRBV3-2|TRBJ1-6
CASSLEAGVGNSPLHF
>once|TRBV6-5|TRBJ2-2
CASRGGMGTGELFF
>NA|TRBV29-1|TRBJ2-7
CSVRGGGGEQYF
>NA|TRBV7-2|TRBJ1-1
CASSLDRGFDPEAFF
>NA|TRBV5-1|TRBJ2-7
CASSLGLVDEQYF
>NA|TRBV5-8|TRBJ1-2
CASSRYTGGPPNYGYTF
>NA|TRBV2|TRBJ1-4
CASSDNRGNEKLFF
>NA|TRBV19|TRBJ1-4
CASSITGGPTGLTEKLFF